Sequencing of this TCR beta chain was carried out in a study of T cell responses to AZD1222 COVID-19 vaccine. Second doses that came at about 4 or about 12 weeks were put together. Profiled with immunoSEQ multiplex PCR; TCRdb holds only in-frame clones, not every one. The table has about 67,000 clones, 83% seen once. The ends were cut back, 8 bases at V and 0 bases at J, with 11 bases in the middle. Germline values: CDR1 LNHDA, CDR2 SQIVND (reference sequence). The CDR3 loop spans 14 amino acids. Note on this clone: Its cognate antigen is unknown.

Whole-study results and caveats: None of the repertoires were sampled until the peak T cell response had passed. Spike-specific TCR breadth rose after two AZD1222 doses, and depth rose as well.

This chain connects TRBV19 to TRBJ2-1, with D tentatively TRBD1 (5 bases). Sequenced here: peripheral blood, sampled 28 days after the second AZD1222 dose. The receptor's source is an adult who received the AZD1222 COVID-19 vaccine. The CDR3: CASSGPSSYNEQFF. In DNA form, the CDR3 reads TGTGCCAGTTCAGGGCCCAGCTCCTACAATGAGCAGTTCTTC.